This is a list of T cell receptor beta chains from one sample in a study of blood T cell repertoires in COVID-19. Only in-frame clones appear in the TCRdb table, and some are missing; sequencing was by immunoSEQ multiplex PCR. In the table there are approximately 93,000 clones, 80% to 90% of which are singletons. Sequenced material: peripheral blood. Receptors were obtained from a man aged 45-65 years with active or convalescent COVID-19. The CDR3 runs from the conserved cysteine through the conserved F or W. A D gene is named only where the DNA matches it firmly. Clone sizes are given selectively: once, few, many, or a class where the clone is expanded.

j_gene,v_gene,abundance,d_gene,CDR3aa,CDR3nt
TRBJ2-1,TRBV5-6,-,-,CASSFLRDRTGRNEQFF,TGTGCCAGCAGCTTCCTCCGGGACCGAACGGGGAGGAATGAGCAGTTCTTC
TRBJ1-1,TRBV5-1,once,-,CASSPDARMNTEAFF,TGCGCCAGCAGCCCGGATGCGAGGATGAACACTGAAGCTTTCTTT
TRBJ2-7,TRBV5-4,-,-,CASSPRTQWSEQYF,TGTGCCAGCAGCCCGCGGACTCAATGGTCCGAGCAGTACTTC
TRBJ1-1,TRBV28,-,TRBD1,CASTPSGGQGRKGAFF,TGTGCCAGCACCCCGTCGGGTGGACAGGGGCGTAAAGGAGCTTTCTTT
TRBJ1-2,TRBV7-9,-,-,CAIHTRSDGYTF,TGTGCCATCCATACCCGTTCGGATGGCTACACCTTC
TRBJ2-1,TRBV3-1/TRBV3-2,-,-,CASSQDLPEQFF,TGTGCCAGCAGCCAAGATCTACCGGAGCAGTTCTTC
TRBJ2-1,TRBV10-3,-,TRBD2,CAISEPGLAGGQSYNEQFF,TGTGCCATCAGTGAGCCCGGACTAGCGGGGGGCCAGTCCTACAATGAGCAGTTCTTC
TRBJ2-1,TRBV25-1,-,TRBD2,CASSELTSGAYNEQFF,TGTGCCAGCAGTGAGCTAACTAGCGGGGCCTACAATGAGCAGTTCTTC
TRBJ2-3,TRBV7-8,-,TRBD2,CASSLVSGRSTDTQYF,TGTGCCAGCAGCTTAGTTAGCGGGAGGTCCACAGATACGCAGTATTTT
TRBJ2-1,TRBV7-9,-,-,CASSRPDSRDEQFF,TGTGCCAGCAGCCGCCCCGACTCCCGAGATGAGCAGTTCTTC